The present T cell receptor beta chain was sequenced within a study of blood T cell repertoires in COVID-19. At the level of the study: Spain, Italy and the United States supplied samples that represented acute and convalescent COVID-19. The analysed material was cDNA or gDNA that came from T cells, B-cell-depleted T cells, or PBMCs.

Original analysis: Scientists estimated how many nucleated cells there were by amplifying reference gene primers. Repertoires were generated with immunoSEQ multiplex PCR, while TCRdb's copy carries only in-frame clones and drops some. Clone size and the V and J calls come from that table; the DNA yielded D and trimming. Seen here are almost 80,000 clones, 90% observed once, and the top ten hold 0.7% to 0.9%. In germline, CDR1 is SNHLY, CDR2 FYNNEI. The CDR3 extends over 12 amino acids. The trim removed 6 bases at V and 8 bases at J, leaving 3 bases unmatched. Sequenced material: peripheral blood. The chain links TRBV2 to TRBJ1-2, with 10 bases that match TRBD1. The source is a woman of 80 years or more with acute or convalescent COVID-19. The CDR3 DNA is TGTGCCAGCAGAGGACAGGGGGGAGGCTACACCTTC. Translated: CASRGQGGGYTF.